A selection of T cell receptor beta chains follows, all from one sample in a study of Ad26.COV2.S vaccination and SARS-CoV-2 variants. Here immunoSEQ multiplex PCR was the method, and the copy in TCRdb shows in-frame clones only, minus some. The table records roughly 680,000 clones, around 90% of them present only once. The specimen was peripheral blood, collected in a trial of Ad26.COV2.S vaccine versus placebo. The receptors come from a person between 18 and 59 years old who received the Ad26.COV2.S COVID-19 vaccine or a placebo. CDR3s include the opening cysteine and the closing phenylalanine or tryptophan. Each record gives: J gene, V gene, CDR3 protein.

>TRBJ2-1|TRBV2
CASVRALAGGYNEQFF
>TRBJ1-1|TRBV19
CASSAYRAGDTEAFF
>TRBJ2-1|TRBV6-6
CASTKRENEQFF
>TRBJ2-6|TRBV11-2
CASSLWGSGANVLTF
>TRBJ2-1|TRBV28
CATSITYNEQFF
>TRBJ2-7|TRBV14
CASSPRLAGFSYEQYF
>TRBJ1-1|TRBV2
CASSGLTGRAEAFF
>TRBJ1-1|TRBV12-3/TRBV12-4
CASTLKGGTEAFF
>TRBJ1-5|TRBV7-2
CASSAQGGLASQPQHF
>TRBJ1-5|TRBV2
CASRYRGTQHF
>TRBJ1-6|TRBV6-6
CASRNPGGGSSPLHF
>TRBJ1-1|TRBV10-3
CAISADTEAFF
>TRBJ1-2|TRBV5-6
CASSLWSDGYTF
>TRBJ1-5|TRBV6-2/TRBV6-3
CASSSPGQGTIGNQPQHF
>TRBJ2-2|TRBV29-1
CSVNLATGELFF
>TRBJ2-7|TRBV28
CASTRASYEQYF
>TRBJ2-7|TRBV3-1/TRBV3-2
CASSQGGPAGEQYF
>TRBJ2-4|TRBV7-2
CASSMGGELAKNIQYF
>TRBJ1-6|TRBV7-8
CASSLQTRFNSPLHF
>TRBJ2-2|TRBV11-2
CASSFAGVNTGELFF
>TRBJ1-5|TRBV7-9
CASSPGSSGAQPQHF
>TRBJ1-5|TRBV27
CASSPTGQPQHF
>TRBJ2-5|TRBV4-3
CASSLDRGWQETQYF
>TRBJ1-1|TRBV6-5
CASSVRPNTEAFF
>TRBJ2-5|TRBV10-3
CAISESRGYQETQYF
>TRBJ1-2|TRBV6-5
CASSLEDRGYGYTF
>TRBJ2-5|TRBV15
CATSRFDGKETQYF
>TRBJ1-5|TRBV18
CASSPSGDQPQHF
>TRBJ2-1|TRBV24-1
CATSDEGSYNEQFF
>TRBJ1-2|TRBV12-3/TRBV12-4
CASSLGVNYGYTF
>TRBJ1-5|TRBV19
CASSINGYQPQHF
>TRBJ1-1|TRBV6-6
CASTLTGSGTEAFF
>TRBJ1-2|TRBV5-1
CASSTQGNYGYTF
>TRBJ2-3|TRBV10-1
CASSDGGASTDTQYF
>TRBJ2-5|TRBV11-2
CASSLGSGEETQYF
>TRBJ2-5|TRBV12-5
CASGLGLAGEETQYF
>TRBJ2-1|TRBV27
CASSFGASGRFVGNEQFF